This TCR beta chain was documented in a study of OX40 agonist ivuxolimab in advanced cancers. Clones were read by immunoSEQ multiplex PCR, and TCRdb kept only the in-frame ones, dropping some. Of about 79,000 clones in the sample, about 91% are singletons; the top ten hold more than 5.5%. The sequenced sample was CD4+ or CD8+ T cells sorted from blood, obtained in a trial of the OX40 agonist ivuxolimab. The sequence was collected from an adult with an advanced solid tumor such as melanoma, head and neck, liver or kidney cancer.

CDR3 DNA: TGCAGCGTTGAAATGGGGGACAGGGTGGAAGAGCAGTACTTC. It encodes CSVEMGDRVEEQYF. The genes are TRBV29-1 and TRBJ2-7; TRBD1 aligns across 9 bases. CDR3 length: 14 amino acids. From germline, CDR1 is SQVTM and CDR2 ANQGSEA. The J segment lost 7 bases and the V segment lost 2 bases, leaving 9 bases of the junction unmatched.